This T cell receptor (beta chain) was sequenced for a study of T-cell memory formation after mild COVID-19. In the study overall: For the most part, TCR clusters were specific to one donor. General observations from the study: Most CD4+ clones that shrank were in CM and EM, while CD8+ ones turned up in EMRA.

The CDR3 length is 15 residues. The V end lost 3 bases, the J end lost 4 bases, and 15 bases lay between the germline ends. TCRdb re-called the 5' RACE reads with MiXCR, one entry per CDR3 protein. The sample carries over 450,000 distinct CDR3 sequences, over 20% recorded once. As regards this clonotype: Antigen specificity is unknown.

Input material: PBMCs or a T cell subset sorted from them (not recorded which). The chain carries TRBV12-3 or TRBV12-4 and TRBJ2-5; weak D call: TRBD2 (7 bases). The TCR sequence derives from an adult woman who had mild COVID-19 (a few samples of this study predate the infection). Cell type and time point are not known. CDR3 region: CASSFGGGQGETQYF. The CDR3 DNA is TGTGCCAGCAGTTTTGGGGGGGGCCAGGGAGAGACCCAGTACTTC.